Following are 18 T cell receptor beta chains from one sample sequenced in a study of graft-versus-host responses after intestinal transplantation. Irradiated stimulators labeled with violet dye, roughly 200,000 in number, were plated with roughly 200,000 CFSE-labeled responders. Using immunoSEQ multiplex PCR, the repertoire was profiled, and TCRdb retains in-frame clones only, with some absent. The sample lists roughly 13,000 clones, 35% to 40% occurring once. Sequenced material: alloreactive CD8+ T cells from a mixed lymphocyte reaction culture, taken before intestinal transplant. Indicated subset: CFSE-low proliferating T cells sorted from roughly six-day pre-transplant mixed lymphocyte reaction (GvH or HvG direction). These receptors came from a human patient who received an intestinal transplant.

J is TRBJ2-7 and V is TRBV10-3; TRBD2 aligns across 12 bases. The CDR3 loop spans 16 amino acids. Germline lookup yields CDR1 ENHRY and CDR2 SYGVKD. The V segment lost 2 bases and the J segment 2 bases; nucleotides outside the gene matches: 4. In DNA form, the CDR3 reads TGTGCCATCAGTGAGGCTAGCGGGGGGGCACCCTACGAGCAGTACTTC. Its translation is CAISEASGGAPYEQYF.

Comments on this clone: Other nucleotide sequences from this sample produce the same CDR3. The chain combines TRBV6-1 with TRBJ2-7, with 9 nucleotides matching TRBD1. The CDR3 loop spans 13 amino acids. J lost 2 bases, V lost 10 bases, and 6 bases had no gene match. Germline V CDR1 and CDR2: MNHNS, SASEGT. Here the CDR3 DNA reads TGTGCCACTAATCACAGGGGGCCCTACGAGCAGTACTTC. Translating gives CATNHRGPYEQYF.

This chain connects TRBV4-1 to TRBJ2-1, with 11 bases that match TRBD2. CDR3 length: 18 residues. Germline values: CDR1 MGHRA, CDR2 YSYEKL. V lost 2 bases, J lost 0 bases, and 6 bases stayed unmatched. Here the CDR3 DNA reads TGCGCCAGCAGCCAAAGGACTAGCGGGCCTTACTCCTACAATGAGCAGTTCTTC. It encodes CASSQRTSGPYSYNEQFF.

This clone was detected only a few times. This chain uses TRBV15 with TRBJ2-6; D is possibly TRBD1 (6 bases). V was shortened by 6 bases and J by 4 bases, with 13 bases between the two germline ends. Germline V CDR1 and CDR2: LNHNV, YYDKDF (reference sequence). The CDR3 covers 15 residues. This CDR3 is CATSLGTTGANVLTF. The CDR3, as DNA: TGTGCCACCAGTTTAGGGACAACCGGGGCCAACGTCCTGACTTTC.

This sequence joins TRBV10-2 and TRBJ2-3, with 16 bases aligning to TRBD2. The germline gives CDR1 WSHSY, CDR2 SAAADI. The CDR3 contains 18 residues. The junction had 9 bases not matched to a gene; V was cut back by 3 bases and J by 6 bases. The CDR3 sequence: CASSDSGGLAGGIDTQYF. The CDR3 DNA follows: TGCGCCAGCAGTGATTCCGGGGGACTAGCGGGGGGGATTGATACGCAGTATTTT.

The rearrangement uses TRBV28 and TRBJ1-2; D is undetermined. The CDR3 extends over 14 amino acids. The germline V gene has CDR1 MDHEN and CDR2 SYDVKM. V gave up 6 bases and J gave up 6 bases, with 17 bases separating them. DNA of the CDR3: TGTGCCAGCAGCCCAATAATGCCCGGGGATGGCTACACCTTC. Its translation: CASSPIMPGDGYTF.

Written as DNA, the CDR3 is TGTGCCTGGAGTGTAACCGGGGGCACTGAAGCTTTCTTT. Translating it yields CAWSVTGGTEAFF. The chain combines TRBV30 with TRBJ1-1, with TRBD1 as a possible D gene (5 bases). Per germline, CDR1 GTSNPN and CDR2 SVGIG (reference sequence). The CDR3 is 13 amino acids. The V end was cut by 0 bases, the J end by 4 bases, with 9 bases between.

The chain employs TRBV6-1 and TRBJ2-7; perhaps TRBD2 as D (5 bases). The CDR3 covers 13 residues. The V end was cut by 6 bases, the J end by 2 bases, with 11 bases between. The germline V gene has CDR1 MNHNS and CDR2 SASEGT. The CDR3: CASSQRTPYEQYF. CDR3 coding DNA: TGTGCCAGCAGCCAAAGGACTCCCTACGAGCAGTACTTC.

About this clone: Other DNA sequences within the sample encode an identical CDR3. The rearrangement uses TRBV6-1 and TRBJ2-7; D may be TRBD2 (5 bases). The germline CDR1 and CDR2 sequences are MNHNS and SASEGT. V gave up 5 bases and J gave up 2 bases, with 10 bases separating them. The CDR3 length is 13 residues. CDR3 DNA sequence: TGTGCCAGCAGTCCCCGAGGGCCCTACGAGCAGTACTTC. The encoded protein is CASSPRGPYEQYF.

The chain combines TRBV7-2 with TRBJ2-7, with TRBD2 matching over 8 bases. V gave up 5 bases and J gave up 4 bases; unmatched junction bases: 7. The CDR3 is made up of 14 amino acids. Germline lookup yields CDR1 SGHTA and CDR2 FQGNSA. CDR3 sequence: CASSPVGGGYEQYF. CDR3 in DNA: TGTGCCAGCAGCCCCGTCGGGGGGGGGTACGAGCAGTACTTC.

CDR3 in amino acids: CASSQSTGTGEETQYF. DNA for the CDR3: TGCGCCAGCAGCCAATCCACCGGGACAGGGGAAGAGACCCAGTACTTC. V usage is TRBV4-1 and J usage is TRBJ2-5; 10 bases map to TRBD1. The ends lost 2 bases at V and 3 bases at J; junction bases unmatched: 6. There are 16 residues in the CDR3. CDR1 is MGHRA and CDR2 is YSYEKL in the germline V gene.

This chain connects TRBV7-9 to TRBJ2-3; a weak D match, TRBD2 (6 bases). Trimming stripped 1 base from V and 1 base from J, with 9 bases between. This CDR3 comprises 15 residues. Per the germline V gene, CDR1 is SEHNR and CDR2 is FQNEAQ (reference sequence). The CDR3 DNA reads TGTGCCAGCAGCTTAGTGTTAGCGGGCACAGATACGCAGTATTTT. Protein: CASSLVLAGTDTQYF.

This clone has just one count. The J gene is TRBJ1-5, the V gene TRBV27; TRBD1 matches at 7 bases. V shed 2 bases and J 1 base; nucleotides not matched to a gene: 2. There are 15 residues in the CDR3. In germline, CDR1 is MNHEY, CDR2 SMNVEV (reference sequence). The CDR3 DNA is TGTGCCAGCAGTTTAAAGACAGGGAGCAATCAGCCCCAGCATTTT. Residues: CASSLKTGSNQPQHF.

This clone showed up just a few times. The chain combines TRBV27 with TRBJ2-1; 8 bases line up with TRBD2. The CDR3 runs to 15 residues. Trimming at V came to 7 bases and at J to 5 bases, leaving 10 bases not matched to a gene. From germline, CDR1 is MNHEY and CDR2 SMNVEV (reference sequence). CDR3 loop: CASTTPGLVNNEQFF. CDR3 nucleotide sequence: TGTGCCAGCACTACTCCGGGACTAGTAAACAATGAGCAGTTCTTC.

This clone is termed large. This chain connects TRBV28 to TRBJ2-1, with D possibly being TRBD1 (6 bases). The germline V and J ends were trimmed by 6 bases and 3 bases, with 15 bases remaining between them. The CDR3 is made up of 15 amino acids. Germline lookup yields CDR1 MDHEN and CDR2 SYDVKM. The chain's CDR3 is CASRLSGAYYNEQFF. The CDR3 DNA reads as TGTGCCAGCAGACTATCAGGGGCCTACTACAATGAGCAGTTCTTC.

The V gene is TRBV4-3, the J gene TRBJ1-6, with 8 nucleotides matching TRBD1. The J segment lost 9 bases and the V segment lost 2 bases, leaving 6 bases of the junction unmatched. CDR1 is LGHNA and CDR2 is YSLEER in the germline V gene. This CDR3 spans 15 amino acids. The CDR3 loop reads CASSQFWTGTSPLHF. As DNA, the CDR3 is TGCGCCAGCAGCCAATTTTGGACAGGGACTTCACCCCTCCACTTT.

The rearrangement joins TRBV7-8 to TRBJ1-5, with D unresolved. V was trimmed by 5 bases and J by 0 bases, leaving 14 bases between them. CDR3 length: 16 amino acids. Looked up from germline, CDR1 is SGHVS and CDR2 is FQNEAQ. The CDR3 protein is CASSPPLWHSNQPQHF. The CDR3 DNA sequence: TGTGCCAGCAGCCCCCCCCTTTGGCATAGCAATCAGCCCCAGCATTTT.

This clone is judged medium-sized. The chain has TRBV27 and TRBJ2-7; TRBD1 might be the D (5 bases). Trimming shortened V by 6 bases and J by 3 bases, and 15 bases separated the two germline ends. In germline, CDR1 is MNHEY, CDR2 SMNVEV (reference sequence). The CDR3 spans 14 residues. CDR3: CASSRGHEIYEQYF. The DNA of the CDR3 is TGTGCCAGCAGCCGAGGACACGAAATCTACGAGCAGTACTTC.